A single sample gave rise to the 11 T cell receptor beta chains below, sequenced in a study of T cell changes during pregnancy in multiple sclerosis. Clones were read by immunoSEQ multiplex PCR, and TCRdb kept only the in-frame ones, dropping some. Here the sample spans about 120,000 clones, 90% to 95% being singletons. The sequencing here drew on peripheral blood, taken before pregnancy. The receptors here all came from a female donor with multiple sclerosis, enrolled in a pregnancy study.

With respect to this clone: It is likely a read error, because the conserved phenylalanine at the end of the CDR3 is missing. This chain uses TRBV9 with TRBJ1-1; maybe TRBD1 (5 bases). V lost 0 bases, J lost 6 bases, and 21 bases lay in between. Looked up from germline, CDR1 is SGDLS and CDR2 is YYNGEE. This CDR3 contains 17 residues. The CDR3 here is CASSVAPGGGRSSEAFL. The CDR3 nucleotides read TGTGCCAGCAGCGTAGCCCCCGGGGGAGGGCGGAGTTCTGAAGCTTTCCTT.

This clone has only a few counts. The CDR3 DNA sequence: TGTGCGACGACACGGTCCTATGGCTACACCTTC. Its translation is CATTRSYGYTF. This chain uses TRBV2 with TRBJ1-2; D unclear. The V gene's germline CDR1 is SNHLY and CDR2 FYNNEI. This CDR3 spans 11 amino acids.

This chain joins TRBV7-8 and TRBJ2-2; 11 nucleotides align to TRBD2. Per the germline V gene, CDR1 is SGHVS and CDR2 is FQNEAQ. After removal of 10 bases from V and 7 bases from J, the junction contained 8 bases not matched to a gene. The CDR3 is 14 residues long. The CDR3 region has the DNA TGTGCCACCCCATTAGCGGGAGGGAACGGGGAGCTGTTTTTT. Translating gives CATPLAGGNGELFF.

This rearrangement joins TRBV2 to TRBJ1-1; TRBD1 aligns across 7 bases. Unmatched junction bases numbered 5, after V lost 6 bases and J lost 1 base. Germline assignment: CDR1 SNHLY and CDR2 FYNNEI. This CDR3 has 14 residues. CDR3 residues: CASSRDSSNTEAFF. CDR3 coding DNA: TGTGCCAGCAGCAGGGACAGTTCGAACACTGAAGCTTTCTTT.

V usage is TRBV5-1 and J usage is TRBJ2-7; D is possibly TRBD2 (6 bases). V was pared by 4 bases and J by 2 bases, with 13 bases between. The germline gives CDR1 SGHRS, CDR2 YFSETQ. This CDR3 contains 14 residues. Here the CDR3 reads CASSPGLPPYEQYF. CDR3 sequence (DNA): TGCGCCAGCAGCCCGGGACTCCCTCCCTACGAGCAGTACTTC. Together with reference TRBV5-1 and TRBJ2-7, the CDR3 gives the full variable domain: KAGVTQTPRYLIKTRGQQVTLSCSPISGHRSVSWYQQTPGQGLQFLFEYFSETQRNKGNFPGRFSGRQFSNSRSEMNVSTLELGDSALYLCASSPGLPPYEQYFGPGTRLTVT.

V usage is TRBV30 and J usage is TRBJ2-7; D is perhaps TRBD1 (5 bases). Germline V lookup: CDR1 GTSNPN, CDR2 SVGIG (reference sequence). This CDR3 is 14 amino acids long. Trimming left V 2 bases short and J 2 bases short, with 13 bases between. The CDR3 DNA reads as TGTGCCTGGAGTTCCCAGCTAGGGGCCTACGAGCAGTACTTC. This gives the protein CAWSSQLGAYEQYF.

J is TRBJ1-4 and V is TRBV11-2, with 7 bases fitting TRBD1. The CDR3 sequence is 16 residues long. Trimming cost V 5 bases and J 4 bases; bases outside gene matches: 10. Germline V lookup: CDR1 SGHAT, CDR2 FQNNGV. The CDR3 here is CASSVGSGQVNEKLFF. DNA for the CDR3: TGTGCCAGCAGCGTGGGCTCCGGACAGGTTAATGAAAAACTGTTTTTT.

This clone appeared a few times. The rearrangement links TRBV7-2 to TRBJ2-5; D may be TRBD1 (5 bases). Trimming stripped 3 bases from V and 10 bases from J, with 9 bases between. This CDR3 contains 11 residues. The germline CDR1 and CDR2 sequences are SGHTA and FQGNSA. The CDR3 bases are TGTGCCAGCAGCTTGACAGCTTTCCAGTACTTC. This sequence encodes CASSLTAFQYF.

This clone occurred once. V and J are TRBV18 and TRBJ2-1; 10 bases are a match to TRBD2. Trimming at V came to 2 bases and at J to 7 bases, leaving 5 bases not matched to a gene. The CDR3 contains 15 residues. CDR1 and CDR2 from the germline V gene are KGHSH and LQKENI. The CDR3 nucleotides read TGTGCCAGCTCACCAAGCGGGGGGGCCGGTAATGAGCAGTTCTTC. It translates to CASSPSGGAGNEQFF.

The V and J genes are TRBV28 and TRBJ2-7; the match to TRBD1 covers 11 bases. The CDR3 covers 16 residues. The germline V gene encodes CDR1 MDHEN and CDR2 SYDVKM. The J segment lost 3 bases and the V segment lost 6 bases, leaving 10 bases of the junction unmatched. Written as DNA, the CDR3 is TGTGCCAGCAGGGGCGGGTCCGGGACAGGGGGCTACGAGCAGTACTTC. It specifies CASRGGSGTGGYEQYF.

This rearrangement joins TRBV28 to TRBJ1-2; 8 positions match TRBD1. J lost 3 bases, V lost 7 bases, and 4 bases had no gene match. The CDR3 extends over 13 amino acids. Germline V gives CDR1 MDHEN, CDR2 SYDVKM. The CDR3 here is CASMTGVDYGYTF. CDR3 nucleotides: TGTGCCAGCATGACAGGGGTGGACTATGGCTACACCTTC.